This TCR beta chain was recovered during a study of T cell changes during pregnancy in multiple sclerosis. This clone was seen once. Assay used: immunoSEQ multiplex PCR; TCRdb lists only in-frame clones, some missing. The sample gives over 45,000 clones, around 90% of which show up once; 1.3% to 1.5% is in the top ten. The receptor was derived from a female donor in good health, enrolled as a control in a pregnancy study. The specimen was peripheral blood, collected in the first trimester of pregnancy.

As DNA, the CDR3 is TGCGCCAGCAGCCAAGAGGGACTAGCGGGAGAGACCCAGTACTTC. Its translation is CASSQEGLAGETQYF. J is TRBJ2-5 and V is TRBV4-3; 12 bases fit TRBD2. The CDR3 contains 15 residues. V lost 0 bases and J lost 4; bases outside the gene matches: 0. Germline CDR1 LGHNA, CDR2 YSLEER.